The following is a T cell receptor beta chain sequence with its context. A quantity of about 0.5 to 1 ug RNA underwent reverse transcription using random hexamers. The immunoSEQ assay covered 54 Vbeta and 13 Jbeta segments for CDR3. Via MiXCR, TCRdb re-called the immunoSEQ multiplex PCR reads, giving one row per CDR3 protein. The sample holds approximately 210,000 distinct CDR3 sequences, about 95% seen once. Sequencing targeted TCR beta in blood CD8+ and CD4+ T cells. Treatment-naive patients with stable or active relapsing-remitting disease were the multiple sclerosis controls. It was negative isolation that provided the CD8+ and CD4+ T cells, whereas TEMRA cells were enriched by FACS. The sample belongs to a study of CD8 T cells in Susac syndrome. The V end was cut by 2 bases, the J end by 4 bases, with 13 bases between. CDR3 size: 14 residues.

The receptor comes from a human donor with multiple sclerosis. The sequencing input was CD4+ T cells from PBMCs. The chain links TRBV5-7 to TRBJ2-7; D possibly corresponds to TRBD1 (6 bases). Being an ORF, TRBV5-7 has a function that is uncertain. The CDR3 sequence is CASSLGMGAYEQYF. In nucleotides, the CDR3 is TGTGCCAGCAGCTTAGGGATGGGGGCATACGAGCAGTACTTC.